The 21 T cell receptor beta chains listed next were all sequenced from one sample in a study of graft-versus-host responses after intestinal transplantation (dated by TCRdb to the early 2020s). The sample's time point, from its label and the paper: cells obtained before transplantation from donor or recipient. These TCRs are of unknown antigen specificity. The protocol used for the library was the immunoSEQ multiplex PCR assay. TCRdb stores this immuneACCESS table with in-frame sequences only. Part of the clones is absent; in the studies checked, under half of the shortfall reflects unresolved V genes, and no reason is known for the rest. This sample holds more than 100,000 clones; 80% to 95% were observed only once. The ten largest clones add up to roughly 1.2% of the sample. This specimen was unstimulated CD8+ T cells sorted from spleen or lymph node cells, taken before intestinal transplant. The receptors stem from a human donor who received an intestinal transplant.

The genes are TRBV4-1 and TRBJ1-6; maybe TRBD1 (5 bases). The CDR3 runs 14 residues. The V gene's germline CDR1 is MGHRA and CDR2 YSYEKL. V dropped 1 base and J dropped 9 bases, with 10 bases sitting between them. CDR3 protein: CASSQGGGGSPLHF. DNA of the CDR3: TGCGCCAGCAGCCAAGGGGGGGGTGGTTCACCCCTCCACTTT.

This clone was observed once. The V gene is TRBV4-1, the J gene TRBJ1-4; no reliable D call. Trimming left V 0 bases short and J 2 bases short, with 22 bases between. Germline V lookup: CDR1 MGHRA, CDR2 YSYEKL. The CDR3 is 20 residues long. The CDR3 DNA reads as TGCGCCAGCAGCCAAGATGCGGCAGGAAACACTGTCTGGACTAATGAAAAACTGTTTTTT. Translating gives CASSQDAAGNTVWTNEKLFF.

The V and J genes are TRBV5-8 and TRBJ1-6; 7 nucleotides line up with TRBD1. Unmatched junction bases numbered 4, after V lost 0 bases and J lost 4 bases. The germline gives CDR1 SGHTS, CDR2 YDEGEE. The CDR3 is made up of 16 amino acids. The CDR3 region is CASSLAPGGYNSPLHF. The CDR3 DNA follows: TGTGCCAGCAGCTTGGCCCCAGGGGGGTATAATTCACCCCTCCACTTT.

This sequence joins TRBV29-1 and TRBJ2-2, with a weak D call TRBD1 (6 bases). Trimming removed 4 bases at V and 6 bases at J, with 12 bases between. Germline loops: CDR1 SQVTM, CDR2 ANQGSEA. CDR3 size: 13 residues. The CDR3 bases are TGCAGCGTTGGGACAGTTGAAGCCGGGGAGCTGTTTTTT. The encoded protein is CSVGTVEAGELFF.

The chain is built from TRBV7-9 and TRBJ2-4, with TRBD1 identical over 7 bases. Germline V lookup: CDR1 SEHNR, CDR2 FQNEAQ (reference sequence). Unmatched junction bases numbered 7, after V lost 5 bases and J lost 12 bases. This CDR3 is built from 12 residues. CDR3 residues: CASSLPGQHQYF. The CDR3 DNA reads as TGTGCCAGCAGCCTCCCGGGACAGCATCAGTACTTC.

This chain links TRBV27 with TRBJ2-4; 9 nucleotides agree with TRBD1. The germline V gene encodes CDR1 MNHEY and CDR2 SMNVEV (reference sequence). The CDR3 covers 14 residues. The J segment lost 4 bases and the V segment lost 7 bases, leaving 5 bases of the junction unmatched. CDR3 protein: CASNPGTGKNIQYF. The CDR3 nucleotides are TGTGCCAGCAACCCCGGGACAGGGAAAAACATTCAGTACTTC.

This rearrangement joins TRBV4-2 to TRBJ2-7; no clear D gene. Between the trimmed V and J ends, which lost 1 base and 10 bases, there was a span of 11 bases. Per germline, CDR1 LGHNA and CDR2 YNFKEQ. CDR3 size: 12 residues. The CDR3 here is CASSQAGDGQYF. The CDR3 DNA reads TGTGCCAGCAGCCAAGCGGGTGACGGACAGTACTTC.

This clone was seen a few times. This rearrangement joins TRBV7-9 to TRBJ1-1; TRBD1 agrees at 7 bases. The J segment lost 3 bases and the V segment lost 5 bases, leaving 6 bases of the junction unmatched. CDR3 length: 14 residues. CDR1 SEHNR and CDR2 FQNEAQ come from the germline V gene (reference sequence). The CDR3 loop reads CASSPDREYTEAFF. For the CDR3, the DNA is TGTGCCAGCAGCCCCGACAGGGAATACACTGAAGCTTTCTTT.

V is TRBV7-2 and J is TRBJ2-3; TRBD2 matches 15 bases. Trimming took 3 bases from V and 11 from J; bases not matched to a gene: 9. CDR1 and CDR2 (germline): SGHTA, FQGNSA. This CDR3 is 16 amino acids long. CDR3 bases: TGTGCCAGCAGCTTGGGACTAGCGGGGGGAGGGTCGGAGCAGTATTTT. Its translation is CASSLGLAGGGSEQYF.

Here the CDR3 reads CASSQTEGVNTEAFF. In nucleotides, the CDR3 is TGCGCCAGCAGCCAAACAGAGGGCGTGAACACTGAAGCTTTCTTT. The chain carries TRBV4-1 and TRBJ1-1; D not certain. The CDR3 is 15 amino acids. V was cut by 2 bases and J by 0 bases, with 10 bases left in between. Germline V gives CDR1 MGHRA, CDR2 YSYEKL.

In nucleotides, the CDR3 is TGTGCCTGGAATAAGATCGGGGGCACAGATACGCAGTATTTT. Translation gives CAWNKIGGTDTQYF. The chain joins TRBV30 to TRBJ2-3, with a tentative D call TRBD2 (5 bases). Germline values: CDR1 GTSNPN, CDR2 SVGIG (reference sequence). Trimming removed 4 bases from V and 1 base from J, with 12 bases in between. The CDR3 extends over 14 amino acids.

This clone has only one observation. The V gene is TRBV6-5, the J gene TRBJ2-4; D ambiguous. The germline V and J ends were trimmed by 0 bases and 0 bases, with 6 bases remaining between them. Germline loops: CDR1 MNHEY, CDR2 SVGAGI. CDR3 length: 15 amino acids. CDR3 loop: CASSYSDLAKNIQYF. DNA of the CDR3: TGTGCCAGCAGTTACTCGGATCTAGCCAAAAACATTCAGTACTTC.

The genes are TRBV5-1 and TRBJ1-2; 7 bases fit TRBD1. The CDR3 contains 13 residues. Germline values: CDR1 SGHRS, CDR2 YFSETQ. Losses at the gene ends were 5 bases for V and 10 bases for J; bases not matched to a gene: 11. For the CDR3, the DNA is TGCGCCAGCAGAAAAGGACAGGTGCTTGACTACACCTTC. Amino acid sequence: CASRKGQVLDYTF.

The rearrangement joins TRBV7-7 to TRBJ2-7; D is tentatively TRBD1 or TRBD2 (5 bases each). The CDR3 covers 14 residues. CDR1 and CDR2 from the germline V gene are SSHAT and FNYEAQ (reference sequence). The germline V and J ends were trimmed by 1 base and 3 bases, with 10 bases remaining between them. CDR3 coding DNA: TGTGCCAGCAGCTTAGACGGGGCTGGCTACGAGCAGTACTTC. It specifies CASSLDGAGYEQYF.

This chain links TRBV5-6 with TRBJ2-7; D possibly corresponds to TRBD1 (5 bases). The germline V gene encodes CDR1 SGHDT and CDR2 YYEEEE. Trimming pared 0 bases from V and 5 bases from J, leaving 12 bases between. The CDR3 length is 14 residues. This CDR3 reads CASSLDEGVHEQYF. The DNA of the CDR3 is TGTGCCAGCAGCTTGGACGAAGGGGTCCACGAGCAGTACTTC.

This chain connects TRBV7-9 to TRBJ1-1, with a tentative D call TRBD1 (5 bases). The ends were cut back, 4 bases at V and 1 base at J, with 10 bases in the middle. The V gene's germline CDR1 is SEHNR and CDR2 FQNEAQ (reference sequence). The CDR3 sequence is 14 residues long. CDR3 coding DNA: TGTGCCAGCAGCTCACAGGCCGCGAACACTGAAGCTTTCTTT. Encoded protein: CASSSQAANTEAFF.

The chain carries TRBV20-1 and TRBJ2-1; perhaps D is TRBD1 or TRBD2 (5 bases each). V gave up 1 base and J gave up 10 bases, with 8 bases separating them. CDR3 length: 11 amino acids. The germline V gene encodes CDR1 DFQATT and CDR2 SNEGSKA (reference sequence). CDR3 protein: CSARGGLEQFF. CDR3 DNA: TGCAGTGCTAGAGGGGGGTTGGAGCAGTTCTTC.

The chain uses TRBV7-9 and TRBJ2-1, with 7 nucleotides matching TRBD1. The CDR3 has 13 amino acids. Trimming cost V 10 bases and J 0 bases; bases outside gene matches: 3. CDR1 SEHNR and CDR2 FQNEAQ come from the germline V gene (reference sequence). The CDR3 here is CATRQGSYNEQFF. CDR3 DNA sequence: TGTGCCACCAGACAGGGCTCCTACAATGAGCAGTTCTTC.

This clone was picked up a small number of times. The chain employs TRBV4-1 and TRBJ1-2; D ambiguous. Germline V CDR1 and CDR2: MGHRA, YSYEKL. The CDR3 has 15 amino acids. Trimming removed 1 base from V and 1 base from J, with 10 bases in between. The CDR3 DNA is TGCGCCAGCAGCCAAGCCACAGATAATAACTATGGCTACACCTTC. Translating gives CASSQATDNNYGYTF.

The rearrangement joins TRBV5-5 to TRBJ1-1; 7 bases match TRBD1. This CDR3 contains 12 residues. Trimming cost V 2 bases and J 8 bases; bases outside gene matches: 3. Germline-derived CDR1 and CDR2 are SGHKS and YYEKEE (reference sequence). CDR3 bases: TGTGCCAGCAGCTTACCGGACAGGGAAGCTTTCTTT. Its protein product is CASSLPDREAFF.

The rearrangement links TRBV6-6 to TRBJ2-1; a weak D match, TRBD2 (6 bases). CDR1 and CDR2 from the germline V gene are MNHNY and SVGAGI (reference sequence). The length of the CDR3 is 14 residues. V was trimmed by 0 bases and J by 10 bases, leaving 13 bases between them. The CDR3 sequence is CASSYSGSGGEQFF. The CDR3, as DNA: TGTGCCAGCAGTTACTCCGGTAGCGGAGGAGAGCAGTTCTTC.